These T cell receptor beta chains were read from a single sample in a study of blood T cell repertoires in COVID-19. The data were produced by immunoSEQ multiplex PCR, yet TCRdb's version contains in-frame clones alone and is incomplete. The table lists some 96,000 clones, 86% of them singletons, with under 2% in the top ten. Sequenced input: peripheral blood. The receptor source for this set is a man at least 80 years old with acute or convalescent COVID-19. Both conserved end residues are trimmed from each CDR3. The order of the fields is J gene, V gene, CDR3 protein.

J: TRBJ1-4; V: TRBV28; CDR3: AILSGRGLDEKLF
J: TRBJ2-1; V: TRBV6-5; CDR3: ASSYRGTSGRGEF
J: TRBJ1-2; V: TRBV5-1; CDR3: ASSSLQPNYGYT
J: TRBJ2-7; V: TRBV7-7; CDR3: ASSSGTGESKQY
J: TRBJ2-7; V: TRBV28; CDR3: ASSEGAYEQY
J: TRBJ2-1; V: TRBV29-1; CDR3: SVAGPTSGNYNEQF
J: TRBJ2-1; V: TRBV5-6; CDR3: ASSLAGGFNEQF
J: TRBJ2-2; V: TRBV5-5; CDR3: ASRQGQSTGELF
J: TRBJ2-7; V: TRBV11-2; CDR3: ASILGSSGEQY
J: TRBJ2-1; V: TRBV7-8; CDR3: ASSRDRTNNEQF
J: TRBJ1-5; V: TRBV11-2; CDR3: ASSLEGGRDQPQH
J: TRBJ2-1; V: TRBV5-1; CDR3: ASSLGQGPYNEQF
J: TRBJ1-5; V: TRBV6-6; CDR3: ASRSSQPQH
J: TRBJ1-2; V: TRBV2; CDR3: ATTDRIYGYT
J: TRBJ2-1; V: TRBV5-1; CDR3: ASSLTSGSPYNEQF
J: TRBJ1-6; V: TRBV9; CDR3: ASSSGGIDSPLH
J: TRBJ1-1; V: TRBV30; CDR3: AWSVTRGNTEAF
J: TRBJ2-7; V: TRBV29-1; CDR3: SVEGSEASEQY
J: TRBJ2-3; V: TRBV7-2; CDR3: ASSLASGIGADTQY
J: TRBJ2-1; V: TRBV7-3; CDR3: ASSLGTSGDEQF
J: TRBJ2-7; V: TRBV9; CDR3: ASSVNPREGEQY
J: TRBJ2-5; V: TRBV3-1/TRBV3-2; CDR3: ASSQHLNSRSETQY
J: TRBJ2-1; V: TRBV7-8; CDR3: ASSRDLGRNEQF
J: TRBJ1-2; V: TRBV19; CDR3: ASRTQGARDYGYT
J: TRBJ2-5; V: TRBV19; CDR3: ATRTSGGYQETQY
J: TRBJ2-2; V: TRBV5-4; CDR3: ASSMPGGRTGELF
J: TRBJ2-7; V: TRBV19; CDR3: ATQRTGGHSSYEQY
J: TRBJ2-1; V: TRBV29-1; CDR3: SHTRWDNEQF
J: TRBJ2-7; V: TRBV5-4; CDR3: ASSQGGASGEQY
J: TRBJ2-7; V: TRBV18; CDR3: ASSPVPGQGIGEQY
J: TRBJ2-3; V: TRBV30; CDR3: AWSDLLAGVHDTQY
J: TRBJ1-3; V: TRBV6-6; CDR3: AISEGLNSGNTIY
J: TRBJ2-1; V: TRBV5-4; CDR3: ASSPVGLAGHNEQF
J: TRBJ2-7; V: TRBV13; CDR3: ASSAGQGWYEQY
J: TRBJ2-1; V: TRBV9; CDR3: ASSPRPGTSGRDEQF
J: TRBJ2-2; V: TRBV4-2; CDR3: ASSQDARWAGELF
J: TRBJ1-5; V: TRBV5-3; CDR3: ARSCDRSNQPQH
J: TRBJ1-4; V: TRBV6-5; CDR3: ASSYATGAFNEKLF
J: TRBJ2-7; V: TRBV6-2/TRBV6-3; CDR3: ASSRDSTYEQY